Sequencing of this T cell receptor (beta chain) was carried out in a study of blood T cell repertoires in COVID-19. Study at large: COVID-19 samples collected from the United States, Italy and Spain covered acute and convalescent phases. PBMCs, B-cell-depleted T cells, or T cells were the source of the cDNA or gDNA that made up the material.

As processed by the authors: The authors estimated nucleated cell counts from reference gene primer amplification. The table came from immunoSEQ multiplex PCR; TCRdb's copy has only in-frame clones and leaves some out. V and J calls and clone size are as listed in that table; D and trimming were resolved from the DNA. Of about 160,000 clones in the sample, over 60% were seen once. CDR3 length equals 18 residues. Per germline, CDR1 LGHNA and CDR2 YSLEER. With V trimmed by 0 bases and J by 0 bases, 1 base remained unmatched. Material for sequencing was peripheral blood. The genes are TRBV4-3 and TRBJ2-2; 13 nucleotides agree with TRBD2. The receptor was derived from a man in his fifties or sixties with acute or convalescent COVID-19. Here the CDR3 reads CASSQDGTSGANTGELFF. The CDR3 DNA is TGCGCCAGCAGCCAAGATGGGACTAGCGGGGCGAACACCGGGGAGCTGTTTTTT.